This TCR beta chain was observed in a study of blood T cell repertoires in COVID-19. Sequencing used immunoSEQ multiplex PCR; TCRdb keeps in-frame clones, though not all of them. The table lists 150,000 to 200,000 clones, about 86% of them singletons. The CDR3 is 16 residues long. Trimming removed 4 bases from V and 7 bases from J, with 21 bases in between. Germline CDR1 SGHRS, CDR2 YFSETQ. Sequenced material: peripheral blood. The genes are TRBV5-1 and TRBJ2-1; D may be TRBD2 (8 bases). This receptor was obtained from a woman aged 55 to 70 with COVID-19, enrolled during active disease. The CDR3 DNA sequence: TGCGCCAGCAGCGCAGGGGGAGCGGGAGTCATGAATGAGCAGTTCTTC. Encoded protein: CASSAGGAGVMNEQFF.